Shown below are 5 T cell receptor beta chains from a single sample sequenced in a study of tissue T cells after allogeneic stem cell transplantation. The time point here: mouse harvest day 7 after allogeneic transplant. Mouse grafts combined 10^7 T-cell-depleted bone marrow cells with 10^6 splenic CD5+ T cells. The method was immunoSEQ multiplex PCR; TCRdb's version includes in-frame clones alone and lacks a portion of them. The sample yields under 7,000 clones, roughly half seen once. The sequenced sample was gut tissue. Every receptor here comes from a female BALB/c mouse given C57BL/6 T cells with graft-versus-host disease after an allogeneic hematopoietic cell transplant.

On this clone: The genes are named according to mouse. The CDR3 extends 1 residue past the end of the read, so its final part is completed from the germline J gene. The chain recombines TRBV3 with TRBJ2-1, with a tentative D call TRBD1 (7 bases). V shed 6 bases and J shed 7 bases, with 10 bases lying between them. CDR1 SNHLY and CDR2 FYNGKV come from the germline V gene (reference sequence). This CDR3 comprises 12 residues. CDR3 bases read: TGTGCCAGCAGTAGGGGGCGGGCTGAGCAGTTC. Translation: CASSRGRAEQF. The complete CDR3 reads CASSRGRAEQFF. Variable domain in full (rest from reference TRBV3 and TRBJ2-1): GPKVLQIPSHQIIDMGQMVTLNCDPVSNHLYFYWYKQILGQQMEFLVNFYNGKVMEKSKLFKDQFSVERPDGSYFTLKIQPTALEDSAVYFCASSRGRAEQFFGPGTRLTVL.

On this clone itself: The gene symbols are mouse symbols. CDR3 DNA (partial): TGTGCCAGCAGTCTGGGGTATGAACAGTAC. It translates to CASSLGYEQY. The complete CDR3 sequence is CASSLGYEQYF. The chain combines TRBV26 with TRBJ2-7; D is unresolved. The CDR3 end lies 1 residue beyond the end of the read and is filled in from the germline J gene. The ends were cut back, 2 bases at V and 4 bases at J, with 3 bases in the middle. CDR3 length equals 11 residues. Germline V gene data show CDR1 as KGHPV and CDR2 as FQNQEV (reference sequence).

A few counts support this clone. Each gene name is a mouse one. The read is 1 residue too short to cover the CDR3 end, so that end is filled in from the germline J gene. This chain links TRBV3 with TRBJ2-7; D possibly corresponds to TRBD1 (5 bases). V was trimmed by 6 bases and J by 0 bases, leaving 9 bases between them. The CDR3 length is 13 residues. CDR1 and CDR2 from the germline V gene are SNHLY and FYNGKV (reference sequence). Partial CDR3 DNA: TGTGCCAGCAGTCCAGGGAGCTCCTATGAACAGTAC. Translated: CASSPGSSYEQY. The complete CDR3 protein is CASSPGSSYEQYF.

This clone was observed a few times. These gene names are mouse names. The read falls 1 residue short of the CDR3 end, and the missing part is taken from the germline J gene. The chain is built from TRBV26 and TRBJ1-3; 7 nucleotides agree with TRBD1. Losses at the gene ends were 4 bases for V and 0 bases for J; bases not matched to a gene: 0. The germline V gene encodes CDR1 KGHPV and CDR2 FQNQEV (reference sequence). This CDR3 has 14 residues. This CDR3 reads CASSRQGSGNTLYF. Partial CDR3 DNA: TGTGCCAGCAGTCGACAGGGTTCTGGAAATACGCTCTAT.

Worth noting for this clone: Gene names denote mouse genes. CDR3 bases read: TGTGCAAGCAGCTTTACTGGGGTCTCCTATGAACAGTAC. Translation gives CASSFTGVSYEQY. Given in full, the CDR3 is CASSFTGVSYEQYF. V is TRBV16 and J is TRBJ2-7, with TRBD2 matching 7 bases. Read data end 1 residue before the CDR3 end; the end is taken from the germline J gene. Germline values: CDR1 SGHSA, CDR2 FRNQAP. This CDR3 spans 14 amino acids. The V gene end was trimmed by 3 bases and the J gene end by 0 bases; junction bases not matched to a gene: 2.